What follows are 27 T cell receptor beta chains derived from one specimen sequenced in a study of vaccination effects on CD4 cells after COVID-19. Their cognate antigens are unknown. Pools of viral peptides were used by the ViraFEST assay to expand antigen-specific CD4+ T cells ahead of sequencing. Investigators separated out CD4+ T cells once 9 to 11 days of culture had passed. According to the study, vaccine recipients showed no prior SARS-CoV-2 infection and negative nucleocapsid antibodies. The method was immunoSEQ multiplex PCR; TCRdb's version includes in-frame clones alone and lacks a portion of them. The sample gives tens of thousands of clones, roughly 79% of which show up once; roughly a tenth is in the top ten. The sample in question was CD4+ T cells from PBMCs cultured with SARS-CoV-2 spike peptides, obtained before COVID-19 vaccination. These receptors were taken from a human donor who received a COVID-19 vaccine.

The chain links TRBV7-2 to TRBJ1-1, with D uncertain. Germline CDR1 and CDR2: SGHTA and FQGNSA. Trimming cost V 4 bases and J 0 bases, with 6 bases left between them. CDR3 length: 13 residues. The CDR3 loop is CASSYRVNTEAFF. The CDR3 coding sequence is TGTGCCAGCAGCTATAGGGTGAACACTGAAGCTTTCTTT.

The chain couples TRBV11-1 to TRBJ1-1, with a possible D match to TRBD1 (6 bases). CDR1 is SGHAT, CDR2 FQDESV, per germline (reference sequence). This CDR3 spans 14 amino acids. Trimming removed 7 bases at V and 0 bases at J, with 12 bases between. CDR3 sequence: CASTRQEMNTEAFF. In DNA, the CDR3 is TGTGCCAGCACGCGACAGGAGATGAACACTGAAGCTTTCTTT.

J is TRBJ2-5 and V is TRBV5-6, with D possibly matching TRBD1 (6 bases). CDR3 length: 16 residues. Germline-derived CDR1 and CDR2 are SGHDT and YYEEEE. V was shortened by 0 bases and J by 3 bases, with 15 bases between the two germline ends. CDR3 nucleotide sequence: TGTGCCAGCAGCTTGGATGGTACAGGGTGGAAAGAGACCCAGTACTTC. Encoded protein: CASSLDGTGWKETQYF.

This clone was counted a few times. The CDR3 DNA reads TGTGCCAGCAGCTCATTCGAGACAGGGGTTAACTACGAGCAGTACGTC. It specifies CASSSFETGVNYEQYV. This chain uses TRBV11-2 with TRBJ2-7; 8 bases match TRBD1. Germline V gene sequence: CDR1 SGHAT, CDR2 FQNNGV. The CDR3 length is 16 residues. Germline trimming cut 4 bases from V and 3 bases from J; bases unmatched to any gene: 11.

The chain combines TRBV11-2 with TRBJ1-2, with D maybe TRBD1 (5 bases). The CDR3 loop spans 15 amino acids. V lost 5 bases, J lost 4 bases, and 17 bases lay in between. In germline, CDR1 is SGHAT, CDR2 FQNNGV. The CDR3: CASSTSGSGVYGYTF. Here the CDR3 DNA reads TGTGCCAGCAGCACTAGTGGCTCGGGGGTCTATGGCTACACCTTC.

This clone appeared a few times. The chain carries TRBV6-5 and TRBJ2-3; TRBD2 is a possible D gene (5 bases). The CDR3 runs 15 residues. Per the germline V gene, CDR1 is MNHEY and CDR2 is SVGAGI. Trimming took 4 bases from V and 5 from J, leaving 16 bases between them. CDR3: CASSSAGVRGDTQYF. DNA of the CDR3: TGTGCCAGCAGTTCCGCCGGGGTCCGGGGAGATACGCAGTATTTT.

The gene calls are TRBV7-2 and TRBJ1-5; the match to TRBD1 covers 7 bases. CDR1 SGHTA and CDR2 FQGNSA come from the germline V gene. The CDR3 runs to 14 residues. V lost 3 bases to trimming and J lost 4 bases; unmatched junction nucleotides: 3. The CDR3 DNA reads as TGTGCCAGCAGCTTGACAGGGCCTAATCAGCCCCAGCATTTT. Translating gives CASSLTGPNQPQHF.

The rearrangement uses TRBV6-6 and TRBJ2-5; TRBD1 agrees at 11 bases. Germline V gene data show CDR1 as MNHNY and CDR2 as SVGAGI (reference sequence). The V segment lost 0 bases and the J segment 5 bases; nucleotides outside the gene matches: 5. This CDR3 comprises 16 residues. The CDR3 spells CASSYSGQGEGETQYF. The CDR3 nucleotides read TGTGCCAGCAGTTACTCGGGACAGGGGGAAGGGGAGACCCAGTACTTC.

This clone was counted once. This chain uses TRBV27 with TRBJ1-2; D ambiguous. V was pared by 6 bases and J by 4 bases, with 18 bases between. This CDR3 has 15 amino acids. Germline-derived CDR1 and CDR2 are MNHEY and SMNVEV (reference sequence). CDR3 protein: CASRASVGNPYGYTF. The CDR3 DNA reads TGTGCCAGCAGAGCCTCGGTAGGGAACCCCTATGGCTACACCTTC.

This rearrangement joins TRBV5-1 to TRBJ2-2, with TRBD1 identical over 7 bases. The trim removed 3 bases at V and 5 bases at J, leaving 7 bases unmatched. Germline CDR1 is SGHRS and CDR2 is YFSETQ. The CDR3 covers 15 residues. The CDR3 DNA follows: TGCGCCAGCAGCTCCGACAGGGTGGGGACCGGGGAGCTGTTTTTT. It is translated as CASSSDRVGTGELFF.

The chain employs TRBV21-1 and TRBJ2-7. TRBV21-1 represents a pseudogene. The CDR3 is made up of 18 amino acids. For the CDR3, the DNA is TGTGCCAGCAGCAAAGTCCCCACACAAAAATCCCTTTGGGACGAGCAGTACGTC. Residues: CASSKVPTQKSLWDEQYV.

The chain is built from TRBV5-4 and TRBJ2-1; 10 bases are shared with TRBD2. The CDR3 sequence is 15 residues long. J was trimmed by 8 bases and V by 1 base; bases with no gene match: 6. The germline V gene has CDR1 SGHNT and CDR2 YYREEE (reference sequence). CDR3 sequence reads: CASSLPLAGIDEQFF. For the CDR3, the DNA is TGTGCCAGCAGCTTGCCACTAGCGGGGATCGATGAGCAGTTCTTC.

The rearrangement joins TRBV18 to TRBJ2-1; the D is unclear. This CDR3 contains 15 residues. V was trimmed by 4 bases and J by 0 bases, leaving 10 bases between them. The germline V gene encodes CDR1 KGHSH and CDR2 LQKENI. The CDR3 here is CASSRPSNSYNEQFF. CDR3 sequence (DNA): TGTGCCAGCTCACGACCTAGTAACTCCTACAATGAGCAGTTCTTC.

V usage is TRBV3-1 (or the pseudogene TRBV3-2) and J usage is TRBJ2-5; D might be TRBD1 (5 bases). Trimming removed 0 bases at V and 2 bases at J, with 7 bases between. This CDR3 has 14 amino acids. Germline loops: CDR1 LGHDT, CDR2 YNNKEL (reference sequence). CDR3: CASSQEGVQETQYF. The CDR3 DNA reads TGTGCCAGCAGCCAAGAAGGGGTGCAAGAGACCCAGTACTTC.

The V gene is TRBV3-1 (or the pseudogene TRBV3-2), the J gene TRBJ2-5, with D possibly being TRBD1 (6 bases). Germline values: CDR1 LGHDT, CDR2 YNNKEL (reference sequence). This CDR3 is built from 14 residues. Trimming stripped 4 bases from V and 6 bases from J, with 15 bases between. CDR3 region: CASSPIQDSQTQYF. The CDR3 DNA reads TGTGCCAGCAGCCCAATACAGGACAGTCAGACCCAGTACTTC.

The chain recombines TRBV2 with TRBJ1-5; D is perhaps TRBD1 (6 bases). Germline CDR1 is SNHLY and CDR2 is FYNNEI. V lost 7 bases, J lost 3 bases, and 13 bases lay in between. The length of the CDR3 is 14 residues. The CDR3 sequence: CASKLQGDNQPQHF. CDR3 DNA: TGTGCCAGCAAGCTACAGGGTGACAATCAGCCCCAGCATTTT.

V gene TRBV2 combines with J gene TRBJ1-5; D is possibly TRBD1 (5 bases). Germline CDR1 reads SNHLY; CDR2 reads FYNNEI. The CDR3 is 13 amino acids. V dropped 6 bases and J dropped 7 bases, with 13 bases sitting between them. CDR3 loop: CASSSGIWQPQHF. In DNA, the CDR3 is TGTGCCAGCAGCTCAGGGATTTGGCAGCCCCAGCATTTT.

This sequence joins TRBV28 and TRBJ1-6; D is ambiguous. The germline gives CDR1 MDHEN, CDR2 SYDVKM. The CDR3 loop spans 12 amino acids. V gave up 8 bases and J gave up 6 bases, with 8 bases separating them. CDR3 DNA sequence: TGTGCCAGCTTACGGGCTAATTCACCCCTCCACTTT. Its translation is CASLRANSPLHF. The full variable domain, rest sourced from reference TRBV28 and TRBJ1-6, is DVKVTQSSRYLVKRTGEKVFLECVQDMDHENMFWYRQDPGLGLRLIYFSYDVKMKEKGDIPEGYSVSREKKERFSLILESASTNQTSMYLCASLRANSPLHFGNGTRLTVT.

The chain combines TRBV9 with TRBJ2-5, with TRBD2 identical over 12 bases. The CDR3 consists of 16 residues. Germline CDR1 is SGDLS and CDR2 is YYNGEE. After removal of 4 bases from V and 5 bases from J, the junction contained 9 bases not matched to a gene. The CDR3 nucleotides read TGTGCCAGCAGCCCACGCCTAGCGGGGGGGCAGGAGACCCAGTACTTC. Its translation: CASSPRLAGGQETQYF.

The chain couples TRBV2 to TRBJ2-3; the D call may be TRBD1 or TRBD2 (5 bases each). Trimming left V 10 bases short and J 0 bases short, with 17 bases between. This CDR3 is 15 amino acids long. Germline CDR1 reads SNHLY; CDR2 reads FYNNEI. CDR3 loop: CAIHPGRSSTDTQYF. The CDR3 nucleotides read TGTGCCATCCATCCGGGGCGGTCTAGCACAGATACGCAGTATTTT.

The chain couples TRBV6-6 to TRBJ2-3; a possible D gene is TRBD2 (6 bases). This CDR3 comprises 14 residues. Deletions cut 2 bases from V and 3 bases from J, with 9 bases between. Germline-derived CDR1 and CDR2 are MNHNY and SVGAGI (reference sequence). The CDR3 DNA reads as TGTGCCAGCAGTTACGCGGGGAGTACAGATACGCAGTATTTT. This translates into CASSYAGSTDTQYF.

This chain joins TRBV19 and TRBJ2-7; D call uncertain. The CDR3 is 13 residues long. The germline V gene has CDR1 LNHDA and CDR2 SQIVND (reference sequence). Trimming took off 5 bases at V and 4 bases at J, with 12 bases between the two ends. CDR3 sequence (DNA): TGTGCCAGTAGTGACGGCACCAATTACGAGCAGTACGTC. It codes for CASSDGTNYEQYV.

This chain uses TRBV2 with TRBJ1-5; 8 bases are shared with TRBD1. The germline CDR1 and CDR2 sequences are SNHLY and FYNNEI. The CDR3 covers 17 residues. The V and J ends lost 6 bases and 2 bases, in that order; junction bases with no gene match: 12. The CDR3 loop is CASSGWGGQGGNQPQHF. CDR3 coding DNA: TGTGCCAGCAGCGGGTGGGGTGGACAGGGTGGCAATCAGCCCCAGCATTTT.

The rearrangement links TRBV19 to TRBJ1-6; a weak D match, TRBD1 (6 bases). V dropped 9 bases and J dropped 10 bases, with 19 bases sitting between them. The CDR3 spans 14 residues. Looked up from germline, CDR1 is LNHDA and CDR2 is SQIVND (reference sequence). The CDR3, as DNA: TGTGCCAGCAAAGCGGACAGTTCGTTGTCACCCCTCCACTTT. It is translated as CASKADSSLSPLHF.

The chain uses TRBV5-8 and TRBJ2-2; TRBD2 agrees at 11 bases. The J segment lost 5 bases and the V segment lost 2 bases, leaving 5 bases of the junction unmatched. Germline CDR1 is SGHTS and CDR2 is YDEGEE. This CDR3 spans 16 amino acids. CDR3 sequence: CASSFSGGAWTGELFF. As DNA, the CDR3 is TGTGCCAGCAGCTTTAGCGGGGGGGCGTGGACCGGGGAGCTGTTTTTT. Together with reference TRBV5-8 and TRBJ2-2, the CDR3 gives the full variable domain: EAGVTQSPTHLIKTRGQQATLRCSPISGHTSVYWYQQALGLGLQFLLWYDEGEERNRGNFPPRFSGRQFPNYSSELNVNALELEDSALYLCASSFSGGAWTGELFFGEGSRLTVL.

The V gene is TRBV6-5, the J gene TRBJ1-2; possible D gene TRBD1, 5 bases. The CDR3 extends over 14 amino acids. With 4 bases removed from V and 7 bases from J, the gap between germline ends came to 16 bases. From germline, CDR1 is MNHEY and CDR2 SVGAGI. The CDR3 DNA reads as TGTGCCAGCAGTTCCTGGGGGGAAAAGGTTGGCTACACCTTC. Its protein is CASSSWGEKVGYTF.

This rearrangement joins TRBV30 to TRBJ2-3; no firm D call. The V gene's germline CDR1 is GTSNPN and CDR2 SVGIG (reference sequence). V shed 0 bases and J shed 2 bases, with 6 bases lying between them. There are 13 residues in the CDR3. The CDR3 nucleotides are TGTGCCTGGAGTGTTGGTACCACAGATACGCAGTATTTT. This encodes CAWSVGTTDTQYF.